These 4 T cell receptor beta chains were sequenced from one sample in a study of control samples from healthy donors and cancer patients. Clones were read by immunoSEQ multiplex PCR, and TCRdb kept only the in-frame ones, dropping some. The sample has roughly 100,000 clones; 90% to 95% are singletons. Specimen: blood. All receptors come from a woman aged 18-30 years in good health.

The chain recombines TRBV9 with TRBJ2-2; TRBD2 matches at 12 bases. Looked up from germline, CDR1 is SGDLS and CDR2 is YYNGEE. CDR3 size: 16 residues. J was trimmed by 6 bases and V by 2 bases; bases with no gene match: 5. The CDR3 loop is CASSVLAGGPPGELFF. CDR3 DNA: TGTGCCAGCAGCGTTCTAGCGGGAGGGCCTCCCGGGGAGCTGTTTTTT.

J is TRBJ2-3 and V is TRBV28, with D maybe TRBD1 (6 bases). The CDR3 is 15 residues long. The germline CDR1 and CDR2 sequences are MDHEN and SYDVKM. The V and J ends lost 2 bases and 1 base respectively, with 10 bases between them. The CDR3 here is CASSLQGTRTDTQYF. The CDR3 DNA sequence: TGTGCCAGCAGTTTACAGGGGACGCGCACAGATACGCAGTATTTT.

The rearrangement uses TRBV6-5 and TRBJ1-5; D gene uncertain. The V gene lost 0 bases and the J gene lost 2 bases, with 8 bases spanning the gap. The germline V gene has CDR1 MNHEY and CDR2 SVGAGI. The CDR3 is 15 amino acids. Written as DNA, the CDR3 is TGTGCCAGCAGTTACTCGATGGATGGCAATCAGCCCCAGCATTTT. This codes for CASSYSMDGNQPQHF.

V and J are TRBV11-2 and TRBJ2-7; 7 bases match TRBD2. The CDR3 runs to 14 residues. J gave up 2 bases and V 5 bases, and 6 bases lay outside the gene matches. Germline CDR1 reads SGHAT; CDR2 reads FQNNGV. CDR3 in DNA: TGTGCCAGCAGCCCCGTCGGGGGGACCTACGAGCAGTACTTC. The encoded protein is CASSPVGGTYEQYF. The full variable domain, in which reference TRBV11-2 and TRBJ2-7 provide the parts outside the CDR3, is EAGVAQSPRYKIIEKRQSVAFWCNPISGHATLYWYQQILGQGPKLLIQFQNNGVVDDSQLPKDRFSAERLKGVDSTLKIQPAKLEDSAVYLCASSPVGGTYEQYFGPGTRLTVT.